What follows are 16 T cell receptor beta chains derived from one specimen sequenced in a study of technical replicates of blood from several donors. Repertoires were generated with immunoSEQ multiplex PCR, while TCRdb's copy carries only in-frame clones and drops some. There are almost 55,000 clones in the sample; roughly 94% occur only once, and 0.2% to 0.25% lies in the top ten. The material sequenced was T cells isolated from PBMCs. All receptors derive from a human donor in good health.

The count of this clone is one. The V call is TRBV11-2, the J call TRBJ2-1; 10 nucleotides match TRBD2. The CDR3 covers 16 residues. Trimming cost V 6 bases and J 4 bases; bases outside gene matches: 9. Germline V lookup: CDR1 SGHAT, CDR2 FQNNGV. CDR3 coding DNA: TGTGCCAGCAGTCCCACCCGGACTAGCGGTTACAATGAGCAGTTCTTC. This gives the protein CASSPTRTSGYNEQFF.

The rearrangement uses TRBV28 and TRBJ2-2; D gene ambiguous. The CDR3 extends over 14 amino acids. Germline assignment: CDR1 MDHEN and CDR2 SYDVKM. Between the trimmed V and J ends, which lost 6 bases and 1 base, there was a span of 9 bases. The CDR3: CASSSRLNTGELFF. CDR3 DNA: TGTGCCAGCAGCTCGAGACTGAACACCGGGGAGCTGTTTTTT.

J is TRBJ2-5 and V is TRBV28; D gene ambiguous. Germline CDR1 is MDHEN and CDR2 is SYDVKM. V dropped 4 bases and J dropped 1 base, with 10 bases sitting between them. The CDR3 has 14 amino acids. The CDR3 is CASSSYDTQETQYF. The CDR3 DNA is TGTGCCAGCAGTTCGTACGACACCCAAGAGACCCAGTACTTC.

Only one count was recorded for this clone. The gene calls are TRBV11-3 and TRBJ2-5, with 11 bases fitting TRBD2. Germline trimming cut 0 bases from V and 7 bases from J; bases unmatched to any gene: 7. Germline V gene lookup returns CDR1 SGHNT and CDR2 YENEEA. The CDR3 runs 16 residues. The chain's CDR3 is CASSLDLAGGYRTQYF. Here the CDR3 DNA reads TGTGCCAGCAGCTTAGACCTAGCGGGGGGATATAGGACCCAGTACTTC.

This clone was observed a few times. The CDR3 is CASSQGTANTEAFF. CDR3 sequence (DNA): TGTGCCAGCAGCCAAGGGACAGCGAACACTGAAGCTTTCTTT. This chain uses TRBV7-6 with TRBJ1-1; 7 nucleotides align to TRBD1. Germline V gene lookup returns CDR1 SGHVS and CDR2 FNYEAQ. V was clipped by 5 bases and J by 1 base; unmatched bases: 4. This CDR3 has 14 amino acids.

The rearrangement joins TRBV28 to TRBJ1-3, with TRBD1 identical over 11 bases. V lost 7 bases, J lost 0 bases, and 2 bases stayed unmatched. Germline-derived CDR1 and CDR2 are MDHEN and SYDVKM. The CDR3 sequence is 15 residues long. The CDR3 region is CASIGTGGSGNTIYF. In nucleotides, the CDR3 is TGTGCCAGCATAGGGACAGGGGGCTCTGGAAACACCATATATTTT.

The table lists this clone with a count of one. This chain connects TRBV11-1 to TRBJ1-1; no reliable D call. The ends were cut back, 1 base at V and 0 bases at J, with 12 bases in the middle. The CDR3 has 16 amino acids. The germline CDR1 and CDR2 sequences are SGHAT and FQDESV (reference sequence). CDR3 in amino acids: CASSLGSRQLNTEAFF. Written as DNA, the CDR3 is TGTGCCAGCAGCTTAGGAAGCAGGCAGCTGAACACTGAAGCTTTCTTT. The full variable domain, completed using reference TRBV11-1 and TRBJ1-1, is EAEVAQSPRYKITEKSQAVAFWCDPISGHATLYWYRQILGQGPELLVQFQDESVVDDSQLPKDRFSAERLKGVDSTLKIQPAELGDSAMYLCASSLGSRQLNTEAFFGQGTRLTVV.

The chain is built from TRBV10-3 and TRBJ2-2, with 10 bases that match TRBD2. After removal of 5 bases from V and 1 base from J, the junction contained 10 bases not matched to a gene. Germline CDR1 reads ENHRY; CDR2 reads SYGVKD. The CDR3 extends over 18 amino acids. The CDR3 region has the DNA TGTGCCATCAGTATCAGGACTAGCGGAGATGTGAACACCGGGGAGCTGTTTTTT. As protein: CAISIRTSGDVNTGELFF.

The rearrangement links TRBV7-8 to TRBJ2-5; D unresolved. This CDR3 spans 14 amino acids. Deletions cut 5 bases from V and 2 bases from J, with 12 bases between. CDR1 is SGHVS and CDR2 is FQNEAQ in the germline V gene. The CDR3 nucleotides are TGTGCCAGCAGCCCCCTAGAGAGACAAGAGACCCAGTACTTC. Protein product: CASSPLERQETQYF.

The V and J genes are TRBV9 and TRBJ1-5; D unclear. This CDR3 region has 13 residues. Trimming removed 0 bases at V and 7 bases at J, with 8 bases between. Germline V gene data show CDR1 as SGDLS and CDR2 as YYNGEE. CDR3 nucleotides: TGTGCCAGCAGCGTAGGAGGATTGCAGCCCCAGCATTTT. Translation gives CASSVGGLQPQHF. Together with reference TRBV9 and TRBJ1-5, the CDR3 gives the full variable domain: DSGVTQTPKHLITATGQRVTLRCSPRSGDLSVYWYQQSLDQGLQFLIQYYNGEERAKGNILERFSAQQFPDLHSELNLSSLELGDSALYFCASSVGGLQPQHFGDGTRLSIL.

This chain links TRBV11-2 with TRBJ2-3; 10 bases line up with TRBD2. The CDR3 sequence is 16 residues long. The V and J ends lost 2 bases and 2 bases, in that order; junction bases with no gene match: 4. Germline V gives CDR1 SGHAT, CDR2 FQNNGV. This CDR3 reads CASSLSLAGATDTQYF. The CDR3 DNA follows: TGTGCCAGCAGCTTATCCCTAGCGGGGGCCACAGATACGCAGTATTTT.

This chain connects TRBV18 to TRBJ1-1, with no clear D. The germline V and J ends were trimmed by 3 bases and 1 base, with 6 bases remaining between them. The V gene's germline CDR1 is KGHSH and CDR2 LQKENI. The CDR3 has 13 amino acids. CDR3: CASSPNKNTEAFF. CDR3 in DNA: TGTGCCAGCTCACCTAACAAGAACACTGAAGCTTTCTTT.

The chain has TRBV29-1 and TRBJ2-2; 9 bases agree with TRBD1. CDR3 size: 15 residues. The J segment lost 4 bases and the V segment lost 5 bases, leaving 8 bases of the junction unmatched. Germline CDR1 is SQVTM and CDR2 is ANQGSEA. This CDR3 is CSVRGGQGSTGELFF. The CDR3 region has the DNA TGCAGCGTTAGGGGTGGACAGGGGAGCACCGGGGAGCTGTTTTTT.

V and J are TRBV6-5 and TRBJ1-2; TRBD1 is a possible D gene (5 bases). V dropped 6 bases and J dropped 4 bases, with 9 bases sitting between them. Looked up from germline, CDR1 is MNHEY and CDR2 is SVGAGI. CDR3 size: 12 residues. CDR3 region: CASSQRGYGYTF. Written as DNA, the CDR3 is TGTGCCAGCAGCCAAAGGGGCTATGGCTACACCTTC.

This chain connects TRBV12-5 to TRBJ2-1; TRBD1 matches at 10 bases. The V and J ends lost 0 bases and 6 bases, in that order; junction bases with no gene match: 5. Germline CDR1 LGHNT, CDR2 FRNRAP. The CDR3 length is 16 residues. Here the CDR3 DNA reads TGTGCTAGTGGTTTGGTACTGGGGACAGGGGTCAATGAGCAGTTCTTC. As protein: CASGLVLGTGVNEQFF.

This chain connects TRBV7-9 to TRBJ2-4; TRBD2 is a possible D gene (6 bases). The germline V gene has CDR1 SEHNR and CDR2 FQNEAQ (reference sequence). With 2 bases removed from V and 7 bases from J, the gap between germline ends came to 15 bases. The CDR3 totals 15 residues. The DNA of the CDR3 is TGTGCCAGCAGCTTAAGGCGGGAACAGAGTAACATTCAGTACTTC. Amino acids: CASSLRREQSNIQYF.